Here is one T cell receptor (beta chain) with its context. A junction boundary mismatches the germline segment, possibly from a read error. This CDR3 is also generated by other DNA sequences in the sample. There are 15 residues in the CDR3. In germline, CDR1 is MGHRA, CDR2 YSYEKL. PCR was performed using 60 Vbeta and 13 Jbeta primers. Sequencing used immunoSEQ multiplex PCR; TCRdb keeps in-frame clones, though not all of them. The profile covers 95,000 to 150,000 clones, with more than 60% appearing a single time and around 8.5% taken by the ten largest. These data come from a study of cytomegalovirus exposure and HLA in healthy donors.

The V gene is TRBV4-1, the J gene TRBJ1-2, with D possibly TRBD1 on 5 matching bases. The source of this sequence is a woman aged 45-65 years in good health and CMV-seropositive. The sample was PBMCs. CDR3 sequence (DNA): TGCGCTAGCAGCCAAACTCACGGGGGGAACTATGGCTACACCTTC. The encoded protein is CASSQTHGGNYGYTF.